The clone carrying this T cell receptor beta chain occurred many times. Its antigen is still unknown. These data originate in a study of CD8 T cells in ankylosing spondylitis. Germline CDR1 reads MDHEN; CDR2 reads SYDVKM. Trimming took 1 base from V and 5 from J, leaving 9 bases between them. The length of the CDR3 is 14 residues. TCR beta libraries were made by quantitative 5'-RACE with molecular barcodes. TCRdb itself ran the 5' RACE reads through MiXCR, one entry per CDR3 protein. The profile covers some 120,000 distinct CDR3 sequences, with around 7% appearing a single time and over 9% taken by the ten largest. Whole-study findings and limits: What seemed typical of ankylosing spondylitis blood was a TCR beta motif built from 7 or 8 highly homologous variants. Peripheral blood samples showed relatively rare disease-linked clones, and these clones were CD8+. There were earlier reports of some motif variants in reactive arthritis synovial fluid and blood.

The clonotype was recovered from a male donor with ankylosing spondylitis or in good health (not recorded which). Sequencing was done on a sample of blood, either unsorted or a sorted T cell fraction (not recorded which). V is TRBV28 and J is TRBJ2-1; no clear D. The CDR3 coding sequence is TGTGCCAGCAGTTTATTGAGCAGGCACAATGAGCAGTTCTTC. Its translation is CASSLLSRHNEQFF.